This entry concerns a single TCR beta chain. Antigen unknown. These data originate in a study of cytomegalovirus exposure and HLA in healthy donors. Overall study findings and caveats: Within an earlier analysis, most TCR beta V segments proved productive either about 87% or about 30% of the time. The authors enumerated over 150 TCR beta chains as linked to cytomegalovirus.

Losses at the gene ends were 8 bases for V and 8 bases for J; bases not matched to a gene: 4. This CDR3 comprises 11 residues. Germline assignment: CDR1 SQVTM and CDR2 ANQGSEA. Although they were nominally healthy when sampled, donors likely had unrecorded immune exposures. Amplification used 60 Vbeta primers and 13 Jbeta primers. Some clones are missing from TCRdb's copy, which holds only in-frame ones; the method was immunoSEQ multiplex PCR. Of approximately 120,000 clones listed, roughly four fifths were seen once; the top ten hold roughly an eighth. Sequenced input: PBMCs. The TCR comes from a woman aged 55-69 years in good health and CMV-seropositive. The chain links TRBV29-1 to TRBJ2-1, with TRBD1 identical over 9 bases. The chain's CDR3 is CSITGGYEQFF. Here the CDR3 DNA reads TGCAGCATAACAGGGGGCTATGAGCAGTTCTTC.